The clone carrying this TCR beta chain was seen a handful of times. Its antigen remains unknown. In TCRdb, the reads were re-called with MiXCR into one record per CDR3 protein. The sample holds 25,000 to 35,000 distinct CDR3 sequences, about 19% seen once. The germline V gene has CDR1 LGHNA and CDR2 YSLEER. There are 15 residues in the CDR3. V dropped 4 bases and J dropped 4; count of bases not matched to a gene: 5. The data were obtained in a study of T cell repertoires in cytomegalovirus infection. In the study overall: CMV epitopes, recently identified HLA-C-restricted and well-studied HLA-B-restricted, were used. Findings and limits, study-wide: The cumulative frequency of public TCR beta families identified carriers of CMV plus the relevant HLA. CMV-specific TCR beta clonotypes restricted by HLA-C dominated the ex vivo response.

The receptor comes from a human donor in good health (CMV status not recorded). Some clones in this sample may be carry-over from other donors' samples. Sequencing used CD8+ T cells from cultured PBMCs, obtained from culture after CMV antigen stimulation. This chain joins TRBV4-3 and TRBJ1-5; 9 bases are shared with TRBD1. CDR3 DNA: TGCGCCAGCAGCCCCGGACAGGGGAGTAATCAGCCCCAGCATTTT. Its translation is CASSPGQGSNQPQHF.